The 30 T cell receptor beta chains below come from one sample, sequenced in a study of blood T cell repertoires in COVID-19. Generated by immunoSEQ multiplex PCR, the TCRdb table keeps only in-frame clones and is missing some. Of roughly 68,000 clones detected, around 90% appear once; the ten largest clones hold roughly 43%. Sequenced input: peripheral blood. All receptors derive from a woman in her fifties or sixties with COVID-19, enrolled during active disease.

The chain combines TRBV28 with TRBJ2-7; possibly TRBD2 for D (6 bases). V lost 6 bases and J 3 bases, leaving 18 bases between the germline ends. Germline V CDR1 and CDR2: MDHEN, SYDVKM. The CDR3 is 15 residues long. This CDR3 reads CASSGGASEYYEQYF. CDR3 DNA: TGTGCCAGCAGCGGTGGGGCTAGCGAGTACTACGAGCAGTACTTC.

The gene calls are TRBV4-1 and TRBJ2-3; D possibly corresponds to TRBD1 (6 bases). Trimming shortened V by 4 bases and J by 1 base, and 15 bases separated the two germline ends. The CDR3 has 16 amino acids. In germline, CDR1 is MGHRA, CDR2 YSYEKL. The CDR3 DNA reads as TGCGCCAGCAGCCCGCAGACAGGATTGGGCACAGATACGCAGTATTTT. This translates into CASSPQTGLGTDTQYF.

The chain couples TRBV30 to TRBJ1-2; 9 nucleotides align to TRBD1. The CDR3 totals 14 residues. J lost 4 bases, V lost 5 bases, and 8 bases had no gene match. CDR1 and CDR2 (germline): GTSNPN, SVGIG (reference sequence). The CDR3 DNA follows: TGTGCCTGGGGAGGGACAGGGAACTTCTATGGCTACACCTTC. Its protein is CAWGGTGNFYGYTF. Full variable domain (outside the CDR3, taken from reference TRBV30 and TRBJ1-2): SQTIHQWPATLVQPVGSPLSLECTVEGTSNPNLYWYRQAAGRGLQLLFYSVGIGQISSEVPQNLSASRPQDRQFILSSKKLLLSDSGFYLCAWGGTGNFYGYTFGSGTRLTVV.

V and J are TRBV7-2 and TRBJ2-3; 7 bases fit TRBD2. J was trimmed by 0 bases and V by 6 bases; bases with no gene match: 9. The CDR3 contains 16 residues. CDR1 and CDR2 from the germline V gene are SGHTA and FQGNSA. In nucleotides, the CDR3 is TGTGCCAGCAGTTTTGGTCCGGGGGGAAGCACAGATACGCAGTATTTT. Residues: CASSFGPGGSTDTQYF.

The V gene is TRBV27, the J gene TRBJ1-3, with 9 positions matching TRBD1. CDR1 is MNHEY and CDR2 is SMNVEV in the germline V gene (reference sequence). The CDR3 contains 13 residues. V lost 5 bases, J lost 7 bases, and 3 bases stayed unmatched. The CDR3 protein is CASSLGQGNTIYF. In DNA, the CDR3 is TGTGCCAGCAGTCTTGGACAGGGGAACACCATATATTTT.

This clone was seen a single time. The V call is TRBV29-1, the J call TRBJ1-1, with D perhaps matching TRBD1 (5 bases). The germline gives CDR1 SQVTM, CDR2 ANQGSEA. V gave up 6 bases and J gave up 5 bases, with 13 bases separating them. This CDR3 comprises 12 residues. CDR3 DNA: TGCAGCGTAGACCAGGGAGGTACTGAAGCTTTCTTT. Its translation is CSVDQGGTEAFF.

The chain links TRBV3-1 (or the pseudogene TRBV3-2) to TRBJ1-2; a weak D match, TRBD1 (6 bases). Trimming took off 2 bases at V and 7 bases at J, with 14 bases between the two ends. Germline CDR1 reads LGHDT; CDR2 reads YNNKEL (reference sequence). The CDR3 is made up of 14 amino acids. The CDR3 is CASSQNRAPGGYTF. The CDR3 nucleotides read TGTGCCAGCAGCCAAAACAGGGCTCCCGGTGGCTACACCTTC.

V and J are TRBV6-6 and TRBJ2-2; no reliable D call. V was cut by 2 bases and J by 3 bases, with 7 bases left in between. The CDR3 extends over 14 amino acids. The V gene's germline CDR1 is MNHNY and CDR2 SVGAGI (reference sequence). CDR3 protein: CASSYLTDTGELFF. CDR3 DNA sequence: TGTGCCAGCAGTTACCTTACAGACACCGGGGAGCTGTTTTTT.

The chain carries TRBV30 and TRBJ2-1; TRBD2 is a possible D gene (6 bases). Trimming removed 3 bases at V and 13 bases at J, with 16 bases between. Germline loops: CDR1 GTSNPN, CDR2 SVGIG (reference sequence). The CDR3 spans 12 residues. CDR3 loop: CAWSRLWREQFF. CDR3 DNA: TGTGCCTGGAGCCGCCTCTGGCGGGAACAGTTCTTC.

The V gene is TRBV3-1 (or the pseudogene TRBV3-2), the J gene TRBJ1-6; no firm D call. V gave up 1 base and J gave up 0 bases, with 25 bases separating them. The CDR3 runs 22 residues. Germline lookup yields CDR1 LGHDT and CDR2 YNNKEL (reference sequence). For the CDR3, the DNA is TGTGCCAGCAGCCAAGCTCTAAAATGGGCTGGAAGAATTAGCTCCTATAATTCACCCCTCCACTTT. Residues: CASSQALKWAGRISSYNSPLHF.

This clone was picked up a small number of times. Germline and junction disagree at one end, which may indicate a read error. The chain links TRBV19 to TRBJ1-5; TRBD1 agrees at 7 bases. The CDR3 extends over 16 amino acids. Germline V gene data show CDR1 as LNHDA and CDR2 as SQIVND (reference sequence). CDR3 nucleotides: TGTGCCAGTACTATAAGACAGGTCCAGGGGGTTCAGCCCCAGCATTTT. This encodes CASTIRQVQGVQPQHF. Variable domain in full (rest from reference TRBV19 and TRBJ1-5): DGGITQSPKYLFRKEGQNVTLSCEQNLNHDAMYWYRQDPGQGLRLIYYSQIVNDFQKGDIAEGYSVSREKKESFPLTVTSAQKNPTAFYLCASTIRQVQGVQPQHFGDGTRLSIL.

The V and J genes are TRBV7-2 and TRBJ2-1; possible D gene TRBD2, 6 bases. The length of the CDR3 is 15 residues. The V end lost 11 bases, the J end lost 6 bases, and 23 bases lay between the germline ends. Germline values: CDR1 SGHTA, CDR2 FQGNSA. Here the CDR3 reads CAPPEGPKIRNEQFF. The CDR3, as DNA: TGTGCCCCCCCGGAGGGGCCTAAGATACGCAATGAGCAGTTCTTC. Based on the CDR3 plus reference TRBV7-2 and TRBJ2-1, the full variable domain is GAGVSQSPSNKVTEKGKDVELRCDPISGHTALYWYRQSLGQGLEFLIYFQGNSAPDKSGLPSDRFSAERTGGSVSTLTIQRTQQEDSAVYLCAPPEGPKIRNEQFFGPGTRLTVL.

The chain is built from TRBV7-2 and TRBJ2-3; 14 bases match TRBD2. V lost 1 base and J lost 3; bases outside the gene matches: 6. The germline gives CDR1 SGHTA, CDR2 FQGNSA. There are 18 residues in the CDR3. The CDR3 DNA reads TGTGCCAGCAGCTTAGGACTAGCGGGGGGGCTAAGAACAGATACGCAGTATTTT. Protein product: CASSLGLAGGLRTDTQYF.

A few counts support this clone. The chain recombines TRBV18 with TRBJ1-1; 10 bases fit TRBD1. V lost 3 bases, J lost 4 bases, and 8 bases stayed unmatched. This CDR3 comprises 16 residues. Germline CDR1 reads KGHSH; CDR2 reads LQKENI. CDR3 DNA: TGTGCCAGCTCACCTCCCCTACGGGACAGGGGCACTGAAGCTTTCTTT. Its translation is CASSPPLRDRGTEAFF.

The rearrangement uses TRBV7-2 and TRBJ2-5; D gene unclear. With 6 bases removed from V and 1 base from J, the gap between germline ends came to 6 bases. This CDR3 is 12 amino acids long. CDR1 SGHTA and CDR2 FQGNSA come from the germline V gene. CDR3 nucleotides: TGTGCCAGCAGTCCTACCCAAGAGACCCAGTACTTC. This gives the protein CASSPTQETQYF.

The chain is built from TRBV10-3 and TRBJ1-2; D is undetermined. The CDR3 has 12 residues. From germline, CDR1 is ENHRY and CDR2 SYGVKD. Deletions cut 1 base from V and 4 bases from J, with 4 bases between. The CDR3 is CAISEYLYGYTF. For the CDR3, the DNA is TGTGCCATCAGTGAGTATCTCTATGGCTACACCTTC.

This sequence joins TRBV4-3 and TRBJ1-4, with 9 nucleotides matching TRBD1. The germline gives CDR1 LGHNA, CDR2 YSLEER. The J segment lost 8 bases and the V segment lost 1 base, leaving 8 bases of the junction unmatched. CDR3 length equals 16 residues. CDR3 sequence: CASSQVWPGQGEKLFF. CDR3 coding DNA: TGCGCCAGCAGCCAAGTTTGGCCGGGACAGGGCGAAAAACTGTTTTTT.

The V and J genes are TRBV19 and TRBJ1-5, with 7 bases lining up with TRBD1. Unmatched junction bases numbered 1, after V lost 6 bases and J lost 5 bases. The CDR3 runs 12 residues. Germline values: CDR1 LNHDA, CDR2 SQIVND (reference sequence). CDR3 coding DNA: TGTGCCAGTAGGACAGGGTATCAGCCCCAGCATTTT. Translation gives CASRTGYQPQHF. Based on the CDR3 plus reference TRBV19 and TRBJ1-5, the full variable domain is DGGITQSPKYLFRKEGQNVTLSCEQNLNHDAMYWYRQDPGQGLRLIYYSQIVNDFQKGDIAEGYSVSREKKESFPLTVTSAQKNPTAFYLCASRTGYQPQHFGDGTRLSIL.

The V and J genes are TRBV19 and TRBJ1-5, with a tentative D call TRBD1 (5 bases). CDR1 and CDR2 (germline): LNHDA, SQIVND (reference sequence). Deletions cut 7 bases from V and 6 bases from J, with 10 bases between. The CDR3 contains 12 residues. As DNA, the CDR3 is TGTGCCAGTACCTCCGGGGGTCAGCCCCAGCATTTT. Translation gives CASTSGGQPQHF.

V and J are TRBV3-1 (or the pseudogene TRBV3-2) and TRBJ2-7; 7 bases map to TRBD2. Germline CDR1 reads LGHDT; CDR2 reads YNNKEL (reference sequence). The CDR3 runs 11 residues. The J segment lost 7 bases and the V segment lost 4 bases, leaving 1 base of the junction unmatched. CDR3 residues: CASSLGREQYF. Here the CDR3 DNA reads TGTGCCAGCAGCCTCGGGAGGGAGCAGTACTTC.

The CDR3 loop reads CATHETVGGGYTF. In DNA form, the CDR3 reads TGTGCCACCCACGAAACGGTCGGAGGCGGCTACACCTTC. The genes are TRBV28 and TRBJ1-2; D gene unclear. V gave up 10 bases and J gave up 8 bases, with 20 bases separating them. CDR1 is MDHEN, CDR2 SYDVKM, per germline. The CDR3 is 13 residues long.

CDR3 bases: TGTGCCAGTAGTAACCGGGACAGGGGAACCTACGAGCAGTACTTC. It yields the protein CASSNRDRGTYEQYF. The genes are TRBV19 and TRBJ2-7, with TRBD1 matching over 10 bases. This CDR3 comprises 15 residues. Germline V gene data show CDR1 as LNHDA and CDR2 as SQIVND (reference sequence). Germline trimming cut 4 bases from V and 2 bases from J; bases unmatched to any gene: 5. Based on the CDR3 plus reference TRBV19 and TRBJ2-7, the full variable domain is DGGITQSPKYLFRKEGQNVTLSCEQNLNHDAMYWYRQDPGQGLRLIYYSQIVNDFQKGDIAEGYSVSREKKESFPLTVTSAQKNPTAFYLCASSNRDRGTYEQYFGPGTRLTVT.

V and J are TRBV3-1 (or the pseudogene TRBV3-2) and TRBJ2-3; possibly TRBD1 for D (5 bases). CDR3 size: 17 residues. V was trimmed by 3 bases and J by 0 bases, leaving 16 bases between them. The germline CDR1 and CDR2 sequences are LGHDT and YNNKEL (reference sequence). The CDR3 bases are TGTGCCAGCAGCCAGGCCCCTAGGGGTTTTAGCACAGATACGCAGTATTTT. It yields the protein CASSQAPRGFSTDTQYF.

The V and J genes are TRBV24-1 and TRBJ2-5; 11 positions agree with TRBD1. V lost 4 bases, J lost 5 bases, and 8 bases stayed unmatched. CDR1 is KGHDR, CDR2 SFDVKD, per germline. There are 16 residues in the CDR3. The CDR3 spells CATSDAGTGGLETQYF. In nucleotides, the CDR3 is TGTGCCACCAGTGACGCCGGGACAGGGGGGCTGGAGACCCAGTACTTC.

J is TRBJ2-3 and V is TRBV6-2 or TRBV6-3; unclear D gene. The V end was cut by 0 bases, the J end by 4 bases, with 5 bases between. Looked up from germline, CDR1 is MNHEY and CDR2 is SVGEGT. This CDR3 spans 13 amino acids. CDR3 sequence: CASSYSGADTQYF. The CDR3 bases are TGTGCCAGCAGTTACTCAGGAGCAGATACGCAGTATTTT.

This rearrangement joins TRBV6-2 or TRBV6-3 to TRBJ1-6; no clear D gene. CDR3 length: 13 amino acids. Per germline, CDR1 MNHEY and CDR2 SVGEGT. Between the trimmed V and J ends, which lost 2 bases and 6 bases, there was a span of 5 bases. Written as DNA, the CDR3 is TGTGCCAGCAGTTACGAGATTAATTCACCCCTCCACTTT. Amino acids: CASSYEINSPLHF.

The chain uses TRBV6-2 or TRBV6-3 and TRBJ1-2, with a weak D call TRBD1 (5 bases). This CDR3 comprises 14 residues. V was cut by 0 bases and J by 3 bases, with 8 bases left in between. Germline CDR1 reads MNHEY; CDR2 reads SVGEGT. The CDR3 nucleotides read TGTGCCAGCAGTTACTCGTGGGGCGACTATGGCTACACCTTC. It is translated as CASSYSWGDYGYTF.

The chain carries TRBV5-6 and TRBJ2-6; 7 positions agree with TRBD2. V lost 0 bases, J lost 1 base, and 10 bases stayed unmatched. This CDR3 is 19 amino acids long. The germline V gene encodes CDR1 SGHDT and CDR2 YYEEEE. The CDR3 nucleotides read TGTGCCAGCAGCTTGGAGCGGGGAGGAAGAGGATCTGGGGCCAACGTCCTGACTTTC. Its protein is CASSLERGGRGSGANVLTF.

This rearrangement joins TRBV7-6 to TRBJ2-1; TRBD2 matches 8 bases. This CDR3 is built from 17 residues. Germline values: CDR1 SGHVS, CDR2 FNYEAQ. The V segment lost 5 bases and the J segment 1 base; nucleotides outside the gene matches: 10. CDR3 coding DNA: TGTGCCAGCAGCCCTTCCGCCGTAGCGGGGTCCTACAATGAGCAGTTCTTC. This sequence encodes CASSPSAVAGSYNEQFF.

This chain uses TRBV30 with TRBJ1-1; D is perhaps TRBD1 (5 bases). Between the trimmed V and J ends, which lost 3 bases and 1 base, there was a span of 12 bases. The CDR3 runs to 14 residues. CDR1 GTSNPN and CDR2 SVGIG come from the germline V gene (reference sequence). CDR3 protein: CAWSAPGGNTEAFF. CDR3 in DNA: TGTGCCTGGAGCGCCCCGGGGGGGAACACTGAAGCTTTCTTT.